This TCR beta chain was sequenced during a study of CXCR3-negative and CXCR3-positive naive CD8 T cells. Across the whole study: The TRB read total, roughly 140 million, broke down to about 1.5 +/- 0.3 million reads per library. Notes on the study in general: Unlike memory cells, which differed, naive CXCR3-negative and CXCR3-positive cells had similar TRBV-TRBJ usage. Freshly isolated PBMCs were used in most assays, given partial CXCR3 loss after freezing. More hydrophobic TRB CDR3s occurred in CXCR3-positive than in CXCR3-negative naive cells.

Note on this clonotype: Its specificity is unknown.

Libraries of TRB cDNA were made by 5' RACE and carried UMIs. From the 5' RACE reads, TCRdb lists one entry per CDR3 protein and no DNA. The listing contains 60,000 to 65,000 distinct CDR3 sequences. The CDR3 loop spans 14 amino acids. Germline-derived CDR1 and CDR2 are MNHEY and SVGAGI. The rearrangement joins TRBV6-5 to TRBJ2-5; as DNA is missing, the TRBD1 call by TCRdb cannot be tested. The clonotype comes from a human donor in good health. Some clones in this sample may be carry-over from other donors' samples. The material sequenced was naive CXCR3+ CD8+ T cells from blood. The subset denotes: CD45RO-CCR7+CD27+CD95- naive CD8+ T cells expressing CXCR3 (TNR3+). The CDR3: CASRGDSPGETQYF.